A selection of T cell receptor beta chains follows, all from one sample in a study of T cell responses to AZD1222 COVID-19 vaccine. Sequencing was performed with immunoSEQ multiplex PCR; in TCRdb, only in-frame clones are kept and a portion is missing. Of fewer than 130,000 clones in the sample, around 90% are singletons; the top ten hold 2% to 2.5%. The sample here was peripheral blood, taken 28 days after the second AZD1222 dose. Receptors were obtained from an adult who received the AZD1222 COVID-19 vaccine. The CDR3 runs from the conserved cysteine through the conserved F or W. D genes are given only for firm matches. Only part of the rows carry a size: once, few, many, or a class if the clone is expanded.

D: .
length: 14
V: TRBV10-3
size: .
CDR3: CAISESSFRYGYTF

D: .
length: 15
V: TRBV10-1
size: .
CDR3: CASSESSQGPDTQYF

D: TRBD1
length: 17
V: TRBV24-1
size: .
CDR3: CATIKDKTGSDNQPQHF

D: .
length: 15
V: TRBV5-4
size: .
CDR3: CATPLRPGTDSPLHF

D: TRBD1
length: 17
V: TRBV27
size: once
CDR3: CASSAPGTGGLVNEQFF

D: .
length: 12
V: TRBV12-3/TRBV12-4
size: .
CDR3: CASSLGGGGLFF

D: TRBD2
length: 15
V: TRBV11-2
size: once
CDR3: CASSLLAGIRETQYF

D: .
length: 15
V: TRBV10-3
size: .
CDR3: CAISDRLQNTGELFF

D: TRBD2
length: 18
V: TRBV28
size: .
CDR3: CASRLTSGGTSNTGELFF

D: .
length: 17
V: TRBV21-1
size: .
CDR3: CASSKAVAAETTYEQYF

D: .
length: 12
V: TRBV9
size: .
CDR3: CASSADNSPLHF

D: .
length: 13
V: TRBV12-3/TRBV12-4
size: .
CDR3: CASSKGQRQPQHF

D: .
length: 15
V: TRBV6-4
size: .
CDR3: CASSDGHSFGNEQFF

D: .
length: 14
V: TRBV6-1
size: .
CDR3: CASSERVLLYEQYF

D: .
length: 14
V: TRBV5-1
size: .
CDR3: CASSPTGSTGELFF

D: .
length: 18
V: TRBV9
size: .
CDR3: CASSVTGSHFGVNTEAFF

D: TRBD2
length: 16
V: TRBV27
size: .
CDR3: CASSSPGLAAHNEQFF

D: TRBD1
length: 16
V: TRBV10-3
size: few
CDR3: CAIRDRGTTSTDTQYF

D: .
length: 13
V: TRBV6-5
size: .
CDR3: CASSYNSGNTIYF

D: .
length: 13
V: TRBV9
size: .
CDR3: CASSGGGVWTQYF

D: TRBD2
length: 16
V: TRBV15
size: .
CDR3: CATSSDVAGTFYEQYF

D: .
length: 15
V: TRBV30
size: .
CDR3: CAWSVRRSRTDEAFF

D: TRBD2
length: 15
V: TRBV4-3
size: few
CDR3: CASSQLAGGYNEQFF

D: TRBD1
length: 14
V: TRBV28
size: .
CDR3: CASSLTGNNSPLHF

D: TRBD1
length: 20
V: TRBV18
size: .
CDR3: CASSPYLPGQGAAYNSPLHF

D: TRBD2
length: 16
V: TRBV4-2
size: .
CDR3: CASSQLTSGIAETQYF

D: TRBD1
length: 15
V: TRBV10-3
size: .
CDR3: CAISESVGQGYGYTF

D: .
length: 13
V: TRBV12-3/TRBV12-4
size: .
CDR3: CASSLFGYAEAFF

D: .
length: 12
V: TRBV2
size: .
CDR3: CASVEGRSGYTF

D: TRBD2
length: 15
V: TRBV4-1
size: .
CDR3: CASSQEWGGAYEQYF

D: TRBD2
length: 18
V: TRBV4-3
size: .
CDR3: CASSQTYGLAGGLNEQFF

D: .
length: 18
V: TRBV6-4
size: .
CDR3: CASSDTPGGTPLHNEQFF

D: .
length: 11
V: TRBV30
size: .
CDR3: CAWSPGYEQFF